This T cell receptor beta chain was captured in a study of OX40 agonist ivuxolimab in advanced cancers. Study as a whole: Patients undergoing dose escalation presented with hepatocellular carcinoma, melanoma, renal cell or head and neck cancer. Three dose-escalation patients had partial responses: one with hepatocellular carcinoma and two with cutaneous melanoma.

Method: immunoSEQ multiplex PCR; TCRdb's copy keeps in-frame clones and lacks some. The sample shows over 35,000 clones, roughly 90% of them seen only once. Germline V gives CDR1 LGHNT, CDR2 FRNRAP. V lost 2 bases to trimming and J lost 7 bases; unmatched junction nucleotides: 14. The CDR3 is 17 residues long. The V call is TRBV12-5, the J call TRBJ1-2, with 9 bases matching TRBD1. Sequencing used CD4+ or CD8+ T cells sorted from blood, obtained in a trial of the OX40 agonist ivuxolimab. The source of this sequence is an adult with an advanced solid tumor such as melanoma, head and neck, liver or kidney cancer. In nucleotides, the CDR3 is TGTGCTAGTGGTTTGCCCCCTACAGGGGGCGATAATCTTGGCTACACCTTC. It yields the protein CASGLPPTGGDNLGYTF.